This T cell receptor (beta chain) was captured by sequencing in a study of shared clonotypes between healthy human individuals. At the level of the study: Those who served as donors were a couple of women and a few men between the ages of 18 and 49.

The method was immunoSEQ multiplex PCR; TCRdb's version includes in-frame clones alone and lacks a portion of them. Of over 1.5 million clones listed, roughly 98% were seen once; the top ten hold about 0.45%. This clone showed up just once. CDR3 length equals 15 residues. The V end lost 6 bases, the J end lost 2 bases, and 11 bases lay between the germline ends. Germline V gives CDR1 MNHNS, CDR2 SASEGT. The specimen sequenced was naive CD4+ T cells sorted from blood. The sample's subset: CD45RA+ positively selected. The sequence came from a young man in good health. The rearrangement joins TRBV6-1 to TRBJ2-6, with D hard to call. CDR3 amino acids: CASRADEAGANVLTF. The CDR3 nucleotides read TGTGCCAGCAGAGCTGACGAAGCTGGGGCCAACGTCCTGACTTTC.